This T cell receptor (beta chain) was retrieved from a study of CD8+ T cells in alopecia areata. For the study at large: Treated individuals took tofacitinib by mouth, 5 to 10 mg twice daily. Study-level points and caveats: Scalp and blood samples kept many expanded lesional clones throughout tofacitinib. Relative to mice, TCR sharing across patients was less clear, a difference possibly HLA-related.

Sample treatment: oral pan-JAK inhibitor, 5-10 mg twice daily. Researchers took lesional scalp punch biopsies and peripheral blood from people who were alopecia areata patients. In regard to this clone: Its antigen remains unidentified.

RNA extraction and reverse transcription yielded cDNA as sequencing template. Profiling relied on immunoSEQ multiplex PCR, and the TCRdb table lists in-frame clones only, not all of them. Of fewer than 250,000 clones listed, around two fifths are singletons. Germline values: CDR1 SQVTM, CDR2 ANQGSEA. The CDR3 covers 13 residues. The V end was cut by 6 bases, the J end by 5 bases, with 16 bases between. This chain joins TRBV29-1 and TRBJ1-1, with TRBD1 as a possible D gene (6 bases). The receptor's source is a human donor with alopecia areata. Source: CD4+ T cells sorted from blood, taken at approximately week 36, from a patient treated with tofacitinib. DNA of the CDR3: TGCAGCGTATATGGGACATTTGGTACTGAAGCTTTCTTT. This gives the protein CSVYGTFGTEAFF. The full variable domain, its missing parts supplied by reference TRBV29-1 and TRBJ1-1, is SAVISQKPSRDICQRGTSLTIQCQVDSQVTMMFWYRQQPGQSLTLIATANQGSEATYESGFVIDKFPISRPNLTFSTLTVSNMSPEDSSIYLCSVYGTFGTEAFFGQGTRLTVV.